This T cell receptor beta chain emerged from a study of T cell changes during pregnancy in multiple sclerosis. Germline lookup yields CDR1 MNHEY and CDR2 SMNVEV (reference sequence). This CDR3 region has 15 residues. V dropped 6 bases and J dropped 3; count of bases not matched to a gene: 11. Libraries were prepared by immunoSEQ multiplex PCR; TCRdb keeps only in-frame clonotypes and omits some of them. This table holds 100,000 to 110,000 clones, 92% found once. This TCR was sampled from a female donor with multiple sclerosis, enrolled in a pregnancy study. The source material was peripheral blood, sampled after pregnancy. The chain has TRBV27 and TRBJ2-7; TRBD2 matches at 7 bases. CDR3 bases: TGTGCCAGCAGGTTACCAGCGGGGAGGAGCTACGAGCAGTACTTC. Translation gives CASRLPAGRSYEQYF.